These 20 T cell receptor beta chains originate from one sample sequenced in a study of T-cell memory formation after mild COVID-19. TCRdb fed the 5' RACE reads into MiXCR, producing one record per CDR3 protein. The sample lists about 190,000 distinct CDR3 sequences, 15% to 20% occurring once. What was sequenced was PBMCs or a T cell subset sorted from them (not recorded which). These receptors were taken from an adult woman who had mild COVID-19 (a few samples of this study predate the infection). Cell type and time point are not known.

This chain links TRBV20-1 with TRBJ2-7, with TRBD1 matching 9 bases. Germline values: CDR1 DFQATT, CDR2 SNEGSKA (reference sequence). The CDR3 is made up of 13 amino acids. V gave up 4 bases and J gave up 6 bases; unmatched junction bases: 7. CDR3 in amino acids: CSAKGQGTGEQYF. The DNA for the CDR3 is TGCAGTGCTAAGGGACAGGGTACGGGCGAGCAGTACTTC.

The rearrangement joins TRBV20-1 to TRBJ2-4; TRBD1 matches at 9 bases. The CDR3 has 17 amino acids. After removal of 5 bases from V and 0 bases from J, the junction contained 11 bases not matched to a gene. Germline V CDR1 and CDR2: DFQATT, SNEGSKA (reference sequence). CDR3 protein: CSAAGTGLNLAKNIQYF. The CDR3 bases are TGCAGTGCTGCTGGGACAGGGCTCAACCTAGCCAAAAACATTCAGTACTTC.

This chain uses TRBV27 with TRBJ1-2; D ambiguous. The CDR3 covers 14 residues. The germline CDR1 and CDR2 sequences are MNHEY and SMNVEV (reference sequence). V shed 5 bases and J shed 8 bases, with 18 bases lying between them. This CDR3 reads CASSPALGMRGYTF. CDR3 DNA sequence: TGTGCCAGCAGTCCGGCTTTGGGGATGAGAGGCTACACCTTC.

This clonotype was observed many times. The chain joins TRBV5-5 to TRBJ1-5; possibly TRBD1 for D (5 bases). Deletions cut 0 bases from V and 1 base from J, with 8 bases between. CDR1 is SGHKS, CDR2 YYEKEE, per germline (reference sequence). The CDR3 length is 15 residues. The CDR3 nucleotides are TGTGCCAGCAGCTTGGCAGGGATAAGCAATCAGCCCCAGCATTTT. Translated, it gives CASSLAGISNQPQHF.

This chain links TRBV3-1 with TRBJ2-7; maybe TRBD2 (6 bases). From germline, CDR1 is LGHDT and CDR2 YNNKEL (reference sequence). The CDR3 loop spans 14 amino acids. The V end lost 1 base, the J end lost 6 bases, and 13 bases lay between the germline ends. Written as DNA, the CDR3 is TGTGCCAGCAGCCAAGTGGCGGGAAGGGGCGAGCAGTACTTC. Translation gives CASSQVAGRGEQYF.

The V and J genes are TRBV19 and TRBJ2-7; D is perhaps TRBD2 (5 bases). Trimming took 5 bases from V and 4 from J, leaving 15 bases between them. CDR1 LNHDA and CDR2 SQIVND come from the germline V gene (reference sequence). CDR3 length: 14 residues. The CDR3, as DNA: TGTGCCAGTAGTGTTTCTCGCGGGCAGTACGAGCAGTACTTC. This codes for CASSVSRGQYEQYF.

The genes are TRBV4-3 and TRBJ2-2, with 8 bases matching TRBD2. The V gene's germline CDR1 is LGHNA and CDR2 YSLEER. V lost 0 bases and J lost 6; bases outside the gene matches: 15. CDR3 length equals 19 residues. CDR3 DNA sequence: TGCGCCAGCAGCCAAGATTGGGAGGACGGGAGGGATTGGGCCGGGGAGCTGTTTTTT. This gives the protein CASSQDWEDGRDWAGELFF.

CDR3: CASSLGGTLTYEQYF. The CDR3 DNA follows: TGTGCCAGCAGCTTGGGGGGCACCCTGACCTACGAGCAGTACTTC. The V gene is TRBV5-6, the J gene TRBJ2-7; D might be TRBD1 (5 bases). The CDR3 runs to 15 residues. Trimming left V 0 bases short and J 2 bases short, with 12 bases between. The germline V gene has CDR1 SGHDT and CDR2 YYEEEE.

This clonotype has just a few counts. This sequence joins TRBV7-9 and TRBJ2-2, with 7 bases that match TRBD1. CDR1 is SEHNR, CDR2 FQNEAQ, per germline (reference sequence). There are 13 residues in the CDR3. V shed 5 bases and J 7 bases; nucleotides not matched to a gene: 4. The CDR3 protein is CASSGQANGELFF. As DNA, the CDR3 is TGTGCCAGCAGCGGACAGGCCAACGGGGAGCTGTTTTTT. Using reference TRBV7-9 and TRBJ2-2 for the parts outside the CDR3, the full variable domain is DTGVSQNPRHKITKRGQNVTFRCDPISEHNRLYWYRQTLGQGPEFLTYFQNEAQLEKSRLLSDRFSAERPKGSFSTLEIQRTEQGDSAMYLCASSGQANGELFFGEGSRLTVL.

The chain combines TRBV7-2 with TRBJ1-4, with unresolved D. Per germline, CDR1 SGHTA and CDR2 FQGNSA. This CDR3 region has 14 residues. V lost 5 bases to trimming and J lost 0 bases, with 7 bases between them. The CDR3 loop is CASSNRTTNEKLFF. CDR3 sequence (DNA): TGTGCCAGCAGCAACAGAACAACTAATGAAAAACTGTTTTTT.

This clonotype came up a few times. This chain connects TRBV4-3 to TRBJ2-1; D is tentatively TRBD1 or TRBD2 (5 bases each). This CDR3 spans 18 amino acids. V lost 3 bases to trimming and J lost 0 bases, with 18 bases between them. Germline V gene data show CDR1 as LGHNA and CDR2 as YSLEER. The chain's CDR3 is CASSQYTRGPSSYNEQFF. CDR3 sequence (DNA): TGCGCCAGCAGCCAGTACACTCGGGGACCAAGCTCCTACAATGAGCAGTTCTTC.

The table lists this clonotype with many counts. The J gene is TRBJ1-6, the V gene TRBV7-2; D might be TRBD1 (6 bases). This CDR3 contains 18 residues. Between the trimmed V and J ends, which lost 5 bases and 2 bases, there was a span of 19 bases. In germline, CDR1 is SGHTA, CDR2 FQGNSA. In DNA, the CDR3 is TGTGCCAGCAGCGATCGGCCAGGGGCAATGGCCTATAATTCACCCCTCCACTTT. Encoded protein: CASSDRPGAMAYNSPLHF. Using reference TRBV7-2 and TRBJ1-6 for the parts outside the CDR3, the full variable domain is GAGVSQSPSNKVTEKGKDVELRCDPISGHTALYWYRQSLGQGLEFLIYFQGNSAPDKSGLPSDRFSAERTGGSVSTLTIQRTQQEDSAVYLCASSDRPGAMAYNSPLHFGNGTRLTVT.

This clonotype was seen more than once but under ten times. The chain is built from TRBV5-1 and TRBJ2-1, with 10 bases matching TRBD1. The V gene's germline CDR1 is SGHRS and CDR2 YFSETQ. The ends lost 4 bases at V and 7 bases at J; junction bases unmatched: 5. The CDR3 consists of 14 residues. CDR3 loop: CASSGQGGGNEQFF. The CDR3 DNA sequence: TGCGCCAGCAGCGGACAGGGGGGCGGAAATGAGCAGTTCTTC. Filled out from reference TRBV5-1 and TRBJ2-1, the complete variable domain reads KAGVTQTPRYLIKTRGQQVTLSCSPISGHRSVSWYQQTPGQGLQFLFEYFSETQRNKGNFPGRFSGRQFSNSRSEMNVSTLELGDSALYLCASSGQGGGNEQFFGPGTRLTVL.

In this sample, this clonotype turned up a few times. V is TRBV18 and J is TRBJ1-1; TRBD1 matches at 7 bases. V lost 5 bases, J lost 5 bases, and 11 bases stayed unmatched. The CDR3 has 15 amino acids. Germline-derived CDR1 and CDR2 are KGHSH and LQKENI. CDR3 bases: TGTGCCAGCTCAACGGGACAGCAACGGGGGACTGAAGCTTTCTTT. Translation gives CASSTGQQRGTEAFF.

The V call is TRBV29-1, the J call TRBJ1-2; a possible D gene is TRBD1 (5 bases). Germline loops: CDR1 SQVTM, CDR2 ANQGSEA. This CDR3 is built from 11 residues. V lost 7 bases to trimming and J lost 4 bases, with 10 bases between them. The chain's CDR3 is CSAWGSYGYTF. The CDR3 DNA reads TGCAGCGCCTGGGGCAGCTATGGCTACACCTTC.

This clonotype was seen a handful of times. In DNA form, the CDR3 reads TGCAGTGCTAGAGATATCCGCATTCCTTACGATACGCAGTATTTT. It encodes CSARDIRIPYDTQYF. This chain joins TRBV20-1 and TRBJ2-3; D uncertain. The germline V gene encodes CDR1 DFQATT and CDR2 SNEGSKA (reference sequence). V was shortened by 0 bases and J by 6 bases, with 16 bases between the two germline ends. This CDR3 contains 15 residues.

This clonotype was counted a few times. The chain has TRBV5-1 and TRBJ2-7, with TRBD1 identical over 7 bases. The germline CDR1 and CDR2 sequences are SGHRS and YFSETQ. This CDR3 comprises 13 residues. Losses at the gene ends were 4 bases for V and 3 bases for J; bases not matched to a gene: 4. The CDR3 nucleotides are TGCGCCAGCAGCCAGGACAGGTTCTACGAGCAGTACTTC. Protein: CASSQDRFYEQYF.

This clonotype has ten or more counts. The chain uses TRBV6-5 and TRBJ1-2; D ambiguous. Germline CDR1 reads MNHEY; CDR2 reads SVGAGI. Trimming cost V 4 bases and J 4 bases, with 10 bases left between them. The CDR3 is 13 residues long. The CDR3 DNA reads TGTGCCAGCAGTTTCGAGGGCCGCTATGGCTACACCTTC. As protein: CASSFEGRYGYTF.

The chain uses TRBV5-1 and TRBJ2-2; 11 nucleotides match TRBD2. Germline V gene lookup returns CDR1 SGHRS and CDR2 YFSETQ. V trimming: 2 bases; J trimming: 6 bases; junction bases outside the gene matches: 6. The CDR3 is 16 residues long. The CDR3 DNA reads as TGCGCCAGCAGCTTCACTAGCGGGAGCAGTCCCGGGGAGCTGTTTTTT. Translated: CASSFTSGSSPGELFF.

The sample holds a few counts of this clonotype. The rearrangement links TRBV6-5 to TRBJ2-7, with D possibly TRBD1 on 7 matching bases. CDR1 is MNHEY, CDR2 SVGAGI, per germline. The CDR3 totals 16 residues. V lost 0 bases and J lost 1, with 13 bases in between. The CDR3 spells CASSYSRAGGSYEQYF. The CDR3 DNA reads TGTGCCAGCAGTTACTCGCGGGCAGGGGGGTCCTACGAGCAGTACTTC.